The T cell receptor beta chain under discussion was sequenced for a study of shared clonotypes between healthy human individuals. Assay used: immunoSEQ multiplex PCR; TCRdb lists only in-frame clones, some missing. The sample carries around 700,000 clones, 60% to 80% recorded once. V lost 2 bases to trimming and J lost 5 bases; unmatched junction nucleotides: 4. This CDR3 spans 14 amino acids. Germline V gene data show CDR1 as SGHRS and CDR2 as YFSETQ. The sequence derives from a woman in her twenties or thirties in good health. Source material: memory CD4+ T cells sorted from blood. Regarding subset: CD45RA-negative fraction. The chain links TRBV5-1 to TRBJ2-7, with 10 nucleotides matching TRBD1. CDR3 coding DNA: TGCGCCAGCAGCTTACGACAGGGGGCAAACGAGCAGTACTTC. Its protein is CASSLRQGANEQYF.